The source of this TCR beta chain is a study of PD-1 blockade in classical Hodgkin lymphoma. The assay was immunoSEQ multiplex PCR, and TCRdb's table has in-frame clones only and misses some. Here the sample spans 100,000 or so clones, 89% being singletons. Documented time point: cycle 4 day 1 (C4D1), after around six weeks of nivolumab. Patients all relapsed after autologous stem cell transplantation, and there was variation in brentuximab vedotin exposure. Trimming stripped 0 bases from V and 6 bases from J, with 12 bases between. Germline CDR1 reads MRHNA; CDR2 reads SNTAGT. The CDR3 runs 15 residues.

This specimen was peripheral blood mononuclear cells (PBMCs), taken before the fourth cycle of nivolumab. The chain links TRBV6-4 to TRBJ2-1, with a weak D call TRBD2 (7 bases). This sequence was found in a human donor with classical Hodgkin lymphoma. The CDR3 DNA is TGTGCCAGCAGTGACTCGTTGGCGGGGGCCAATGAGCAGTTCTTC. Encoded protein: CASSDSLAGANEQFF.